This record covers a single TCR beta chain. Its antigen remains unidentified. V lost 7 bases to trimming and J lost 0 bases, with 10 bases between them. The CDR3 spans 13 residues. Germline-derived CDR1 and CDR2 are SQVTM and ANQGSEA. Treg sorting used a CD4+CD25+CD127-/low gate. Constant-region reverse primers amplified full-length variable regions, followed by semi-nested Nested Universal Primer A PCR. TCRdb used MiXCR to reprocess the 5' RACE reads, holding one entry per CDR3 protein. The sample records several thousand distinct CDR3 sequences, about half being singletons. Study conclusions and caveats: Whole repertoires were not studied in the larger cohort, only one V-J beta rearrangement. Greatest tumor Treg TCR overlap was with tumor naive CD4+ cells.

The source material was Tregs sorted from a lymph node. The receptor comes from a female donor with breast cancer. The gene calls are TRBV29-1 and TRBJ2-1, with D uncertain. DNA of the CDR3: TGCAGCGGATCCGGTGGCTCCTACAATGAGCAGTTCTTC. Translated, it gives CSGSGGSYNEQFF.